This T cell receptor (beta chain) appears in the sequencing data of a study of cytomegalovirus exposure and HLA in healthy donors. PCR employed 60 Vbeta and 13 Jbeta primers. TCRdb's copy holds only in-frame clones and misses some; the assay was immunoSEQ multiplex PCR. This table has about 190,000 clones, more than 75% appearing once. This clone came up a few times. V lost 5 bases, J lost 3 bases, and 10 bases lay in between. Germline CDR1 SGHTA, CDR2 FQGNSA. The CDR3 runs to 13 residues. This TCR was sampled from a woman in her fifties or sixties in good health and CMV-seropositive. Sequences were obtained from PBMCs. The rearrangement links TRBV7-2 to TRBJ2-5, with D unclear. This CDR3 is CASSPPSEETQYF. CDR3 bases: TGTGCCAGCAGCCCCCCTAGTGAAGAGACCCAGTACTTC.